The text below deals with one TCR beta chain. The repertoire was sequenced with immunoSEQ multiplex PCR; TCRdb's copy has only in-frame clones and lacks some. The sample holds over 350,000 clones, 85% to 90% seen once. These data originate in a study of blood T cell repertoires in COVID-19. The sequencing sample was made of PBMCs or T cells enriched from blood (not recorded which). The origin of this receptor is a woman aged 18-29 years who had recovered from COVID-19.

DNA of the CDR3: TGCGCCAGCAGCCAACTAACAGGGCCCAATCAGCCCCAGCATTTT. Translated: CASSQLTGPNQPQHF. J is TRBJ1-5 and V is TRBV4-1; possibly TRBD1 for D (6 bases). Trimming removed 2 bases from V and 3 bases from J, with 11 bases in between. CDR1 is MGHRA, CDR2 YSYEKL, per germline. This CDR3 comprises 15 residues.